The 7 T cell receptor beta chains listed next were all sequenced from one sample in a study of blood T cell repertoires in COVID-19. Profiling relied on immunoSEQ multiplex PCR, and the TCRdb table lists in-frame clones only, not all of them. The sample has about 14,000 clones, roughly 89% seen once. Sequencing was carried out using peripheral blood. The receptors originated from a human donor with active COVID-19. The donor label of this sample is uncertain.

This clone was detected only once. The chain recombines TRBV10-3 with TRBJ2-7; 8 bases fit TRBD1. V gave up 3 bases and J gave up 5 bases; unmatched junction bases: 6. The CDR3 runs to 14 residues. Germline CDR1 is ENHRY and CDR2 is SYGVKD. The DNA of the CDR3 is TGTGCCATCAGTGAAGCAGGGGGCAGGGACGAGCAGTACTTC. Its translation: CAISEAGGRDEQYF.

The J gene is TRBJ1-1, the V gene TRBV5-1, with D hard to call. Looked up from germline, CDR1 is SGHRS and CDR2 is YFSETQ. V was trimmed by 2 bases and J by 8 bases, leaving 10 bases between them. This CDR3 region has 12 residues. DNA for the CDR3: TGCGCCAGCAGCTTAGGGTGGGAGGAAGCTTTCTTT. Translation gives CASSLGWEEAFF. Full variable domain (rest looked up from reference TRBV5-1 and TRBJ1-1): KAGVTQTPRYLIKTRGQQVTLSCSPISGHRSVSWYQQTPGQGLQFLFEYFSETQRNKGNFPGRFSGRQFSNSRSEMNVSTLELGDSALYLCASSLGWEEAFFGQGTRLTVV.

The chain is built from TRBV7-8 and TRBJ2-5, with D perhaps TRBD2 (5 bases). Germline loops: CDR1 SGHVS, CDR2 FQNEAQ. The V gene lost 4 bases and the J gene lost 3 bases, with 24 bases spanning the gap. The CDR3 has 18 amino acids. The chain's CDR3 is CASSSGLRVLVMKETQYF. As DNA, the CDR3 is TGTGCCAGCAGCTCTGGACTTAGGGTGTTGGTAATGAAAGAGACCCAGTACTTC.

The chain is built from TRBV28 and TRBJ2-7; D may be TRBD1 (5 bases). Germline V gene sequence: CDR1 MDHEN, CDR2 SYDVKM. The CDR3 has 19 residues. Trimming took off 5 bases at V and 2 bases at J, with 28 bases between the two ends. The DNA for the CDR3 is TGTGCCAGCAGTCCCCCCCCCGCAGGGTTGCCCCTAGGCACCTACGAGCAGTACTTC. Encoded protein: CASSPPPAGLPLGTYEQYF. The full variable domain, rest sourced from reference TRBV28 and TRBJ2-7, is DVKVTQSSRYLVKRTGEKVFLECVQDMDHENMFWYRQDPGLGLRLIYFSYDVKMKEKGDIPEGYSVSREKKERFSLILESASTNQTSMYLCASSPPPAGLPLGTYEQYFGPGTRLTVT.

J is TRBJ2-7 and V is TRBV7-3, with D maybe TRBD1 (5 bases). The CDR3 loop spans 14 amino acids. Trimming took 3 bases from V and 3 from J, leaving 12 bases between them. Germline lookup yields CDR1 SGHTA and CDR2 FQGTGA. The CDR3 protein is CASSFQGGGYEQYF. CDR3 DNA sequence: TGTGCCAGCAGCTTCCAGGGTGGCGGCTACGAGCAGTACTTC.

The V call is TRBV2, the J call TRBJ2-3; perhaps TRBD2 as D (5 bases). The CDR3 loop spans 14 amino acids. The germline gives CDR1 SNHLY, CDR2 FYNNEI. The V gene lost 4 bases and the J gene lost 6 bases, with 14 bases spanning the gap. Here the CDR3 reads CASSASASGDTQYF. CDR3 sequence (DNA): TGTGCCAGCAGTGCTAGTGCCTCGGGGGATACGCAGTATTTT.

This clone occurred once. The chain joins TRBV10-3 to TRBJ2-1; 9 positions match TRBD1. CDR1 is ENHRY, CDR2 SYGVKD, per germline. The length of the CDR3 is 16 residues. J was trimmed by 3 bases and V by 2 bases; bases with no gene match: 5. DNA for the CDR3: TGTGCCATCAGTGAGGCGGACAGGGGAGGCTACAATGAGCAGTTCTTC. It encodes CAISEADRGGYNEQFF.